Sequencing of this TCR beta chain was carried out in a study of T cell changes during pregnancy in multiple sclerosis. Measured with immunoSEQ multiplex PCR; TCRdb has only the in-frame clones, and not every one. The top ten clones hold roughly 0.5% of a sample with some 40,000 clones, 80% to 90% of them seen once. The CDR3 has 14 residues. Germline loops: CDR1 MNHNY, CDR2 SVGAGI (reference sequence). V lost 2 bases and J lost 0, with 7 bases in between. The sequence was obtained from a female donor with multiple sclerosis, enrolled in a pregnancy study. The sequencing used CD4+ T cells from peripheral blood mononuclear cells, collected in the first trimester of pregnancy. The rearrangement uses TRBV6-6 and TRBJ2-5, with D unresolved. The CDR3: CASSYAGNQETQYF. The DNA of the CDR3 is TGTGCCAGCAGTTACGCAGGCAACCAAGAGACCCAGTACTTC.